This entry concerns a single T cell receptor beta chain. This clone was seen repeatedly, ten times or more. Its antigen remains unidentified. Read coverage stops 3 residues before the CDR3 terminus; the germline J gene supplies the remainder. These data are taken from a study of T cell clonality in common variable immunodeficiency (dated by TCRdb to between 2014 and 2017). Results and caveats for the whole study, not just this receptor: Even though DNA input was the same, control samples had an average of about 80,000 unique sequences each, compared with about 31,000 in CVID samples. Increased TCRbeta clonality was found in CVID subjects compared with healthy controls (t-test p = 0.018), with the increase being most characteristic of about a third of subjects. It was noted by the authors that sequencing of the repertoires of T cell subpopulations would be needed to clarify the cause of the increased clonality in CVID. Reportedly, TCRbeta sequences from CVID had fewer deletions and N-nucleotide insertions, and highly modified clones with 13 or more V deletions were absent from CVID. Healthy controls shared more TCRbeta clones with each other than CVID subjects shared among themselves (p < 0.0001). Differences among patients in the CVID cohort limited the correlations between repertoire features and clinical complications.

For sequencing input, CVID and control samples contributed equivalent amounts of genomic DNA. For every sample, a 60 bp segment covering the rearranged TCRbeta CDR3 region was amplified and then sequenced. The immunoSEQ assay, a bias-corrected multiplex PCR with high-throughput sequencing, was employed for TCRbeta amplification. The original methods were these. Each unique nucleotide sequence was treated as a clone and annotated with V, D and J genes, copy number and frequency. Sequences were labeled productive if in frame, and non-productive if out of frame or containing stop codons. Clonality was calculated from Shannon's entropy as previously described. The predicted amino acid sequences of productive clones were used to derive mean CDR3 Kyte-Doolittle hydropathy. Using the R hclust function, scaled V gene usage was clustered hierarchically with Manhattan distance and complete linkage. Clone sharing by CDR3 amino acid sequence was assessed by resampling 12 repertoires per group over 100 rounds. Repertoires were searched for roughly 70 published EBV-specific and around 240 published CMV-specific TCRbeta sequences. Analysis left out two CVID samples that produced under 10,000 sequences, so a few dozen CVID repertoires remained. TCRdb took this table from immuneACCESS and kept in-frame rearrangements with V and J called. Such tables lack part of the clones; where checked against another copy, unresolved V genes explain under half of the gap, and the rest is unexplained. For V, J and clone size, that table is used; D and trimming come from the DNA. This sample was tabulated with about 42,000 clones, among which there are no singletons. The ten largest clones represent 1.2% to 1.5% of the sample.

CDR1 and CDR2, per the germline V gene (reference sequence), are LNHDA and SQIVND. Including the terminal cysteine and phenylalanine, the CDR3 comprises 13 residues. Sequencing covers 30 bases of the CDR3, shown here with the frame starting at base 1. The germline V end is reduced by 6 bases and the J end by 5 bases; junction bases left unmatched: 3. Both CVID patients and healthy controls were predominantly of Caucasian heritage. Heparinized peripheral whole blood samples of roughly 5 to 8.5 ml were obtained from each donor. TCRbeta CDR3 repertoires were sequenced from genomic DNA of adults with common variable immune deficiency (CVID) and healthy adult controls. There were 22 healthy adult volunteers in the control group (around twelve female and about ten male), ranging in age from 23 to 66 years, with a mean age of nearly 35. To isolate peripheral blood mononuclear cells, diluted blood was subjected to density centrifugation over Hypaque 1077 or Ficoll-Paque. Genomic DNA was obtained from unsorted mononuclear cells through either Qiagen column purification or a centrifugation-based method.

The sample comprised peripheral blood mononuclear cells. Recombination joined TRBV19 with TRBJ2-3; 9 of the junction bases match TRBD1. The TCR originated in a person between 18 and 75 years old in good health. The CDR3 corresponds to CASRNRGQDTQYF. Partial CDR3 DNA: TGTGCCAGTAGAAACAGGGGGCAAGATACG.